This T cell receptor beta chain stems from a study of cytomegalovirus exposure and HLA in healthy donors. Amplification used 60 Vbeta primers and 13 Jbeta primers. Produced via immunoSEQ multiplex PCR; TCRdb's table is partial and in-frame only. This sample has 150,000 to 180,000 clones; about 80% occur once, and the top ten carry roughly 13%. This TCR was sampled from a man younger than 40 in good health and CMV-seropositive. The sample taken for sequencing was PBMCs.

The CDR3 DNA reads TGTGCCAGCAGCTTAGCCTACCCCCCTGGCTACACCTTC. Translated, it gives CASSLAYPPGYTF. The chain carries TRBV7-8 and TRBJ1-2; no definite D call. From germline, CDR1 is SGHVS and CDR2 FQNEAQ. V was clipped by 0 bases and J by 7 bases, with 9 bases between them. The CDR3 is made up of 13 amino acids. The full variable domain, with the rest looked up from reference TRBV7-8 and TRBJ1-2, is GAGVSQSPRYKVAKRGQDVALRCDPISGHVSLFWYQQALGQGPEFLTYFQNEAQLDKSGLPSDRFFAERPEGSVSTLKIQRTQQEDSAVYLCASSLAYPPGYTFGSGTRLTVV.